This T cell receptor (beta chain) was identified during a study of T cell repertoires in cytomegalovirus infection. Study-level information: CMV epitopes in the study were HLA-C-restricted (recently identified) and HLA-B-restricted (well studied). Public TCR beta signatures provided an indication of both CMV infection and a matching HLA type.

This CDR3 has 13 amino acids. The germline V and J ends were trimmed by 5 bases and 3 bases, with 10 bases remaining between them. A few counts support this clonotype. What it recognizes is unknown. One entry per CDR3 protein results from TCRdb running MiXCR on the reads. The sample has approximately 770,000 distinct CDR3 sequences; about 29% are singletons. Broader study findings: Identification of carriers of CMV plus the relevant HLA was achieved through cumulative public TCR beta family frequency. HLA-C-restricted CMV-specific TCR beta clonotypes prevailed in the ex vivo response.

The TCR was taken from a human donor in good health (CMV status not recorded). Some clones in this sample may be carry-over from other donors' samples. The source material was cultured CD8+ T cells from PBMCs, sampled from culture after CMV antigen stimulation. The chain links TRBV12-3 or TRBV12-4 to TRBJ1-1; no clear D gene. The CDR3 is CASSKLSYTEAFF. In DNA form, the CDR3 reads TGTGCCAGCAGTAAACTCTCTTACACTGAAGCTTTCTTT.